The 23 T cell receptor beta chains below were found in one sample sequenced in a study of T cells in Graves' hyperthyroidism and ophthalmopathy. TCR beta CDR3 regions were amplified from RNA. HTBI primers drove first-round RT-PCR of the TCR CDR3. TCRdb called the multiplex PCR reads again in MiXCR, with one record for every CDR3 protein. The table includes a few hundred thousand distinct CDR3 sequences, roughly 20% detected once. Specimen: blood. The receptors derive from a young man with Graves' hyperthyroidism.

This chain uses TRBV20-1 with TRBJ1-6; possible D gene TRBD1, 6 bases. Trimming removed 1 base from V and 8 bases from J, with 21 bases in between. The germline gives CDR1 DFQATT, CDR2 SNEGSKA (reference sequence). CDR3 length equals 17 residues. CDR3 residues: CSARAERQARGDSPLHF. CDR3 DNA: TGCAGTGCTAGAGCCGAACGACAGGCTCGGGGGGATTCACCCCTCCACTTT.

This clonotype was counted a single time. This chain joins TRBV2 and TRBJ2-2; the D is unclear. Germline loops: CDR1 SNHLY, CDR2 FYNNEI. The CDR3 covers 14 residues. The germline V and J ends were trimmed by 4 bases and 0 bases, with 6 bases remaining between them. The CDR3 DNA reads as TGTGCCAGCAGTGCGTTCGCGAACACCGGGGAGCTGTTTTTT. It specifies CASSAFANTGELFF.

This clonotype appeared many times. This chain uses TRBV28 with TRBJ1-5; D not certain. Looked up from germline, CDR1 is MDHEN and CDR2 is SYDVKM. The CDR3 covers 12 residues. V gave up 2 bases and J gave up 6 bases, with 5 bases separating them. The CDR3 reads CASSLMAQPQHF. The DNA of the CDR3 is TGTGCCAGCAGTTTAATGGCTCAGCCCCAGCATTTT.

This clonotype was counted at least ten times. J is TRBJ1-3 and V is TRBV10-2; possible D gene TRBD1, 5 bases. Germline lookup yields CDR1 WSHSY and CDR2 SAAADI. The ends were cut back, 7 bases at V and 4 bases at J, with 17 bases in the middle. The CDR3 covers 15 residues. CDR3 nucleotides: TGCGCCAGCATCGACCCCAGGGTGCGCGGAAACACCATATATTTT. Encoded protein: CASIDPRVRGNTIYF.

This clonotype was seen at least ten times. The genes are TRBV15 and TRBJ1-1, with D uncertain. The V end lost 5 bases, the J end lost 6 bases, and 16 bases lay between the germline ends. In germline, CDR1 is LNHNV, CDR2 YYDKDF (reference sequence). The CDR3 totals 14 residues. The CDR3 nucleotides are TGTGCCACCAGCCCGACCGGAGTATATTCTGAAGCTTTCTTT. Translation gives CATSPTGVYSEAFF. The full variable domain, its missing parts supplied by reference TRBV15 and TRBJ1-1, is DAMVIQNPRYQVTQFGKPVTLSCSQTLNHNVMYWYQQKSSQAPKLLFHYYDKDFNNEADTPDNFQSRRPNTSFCFLDIRSPGLGDTAMYLCATSPTGVYSEAFFGQGTRLTVV.

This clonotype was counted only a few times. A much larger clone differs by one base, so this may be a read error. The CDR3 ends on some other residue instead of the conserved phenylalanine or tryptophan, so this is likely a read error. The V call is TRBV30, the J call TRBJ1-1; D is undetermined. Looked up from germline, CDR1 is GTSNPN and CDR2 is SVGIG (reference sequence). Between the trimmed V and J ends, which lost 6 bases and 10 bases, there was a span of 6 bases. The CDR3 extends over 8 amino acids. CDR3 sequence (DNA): TGTGCCTGCAACGGAGCTTTCCTT. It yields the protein CACNGAFL.

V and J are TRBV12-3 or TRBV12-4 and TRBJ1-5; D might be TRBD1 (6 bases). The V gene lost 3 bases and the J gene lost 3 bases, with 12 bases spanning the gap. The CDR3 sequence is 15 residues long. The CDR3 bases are TGTGCCAGCAGTTTTTTTAGGGGGTACAATCAGCCCCAGCATTTT. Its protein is CASSFFRGYNQPQHF.

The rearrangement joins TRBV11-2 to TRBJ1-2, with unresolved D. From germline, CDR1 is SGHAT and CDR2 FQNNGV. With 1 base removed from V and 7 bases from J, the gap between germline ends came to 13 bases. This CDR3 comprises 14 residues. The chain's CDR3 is CASSLGDRLSGYTF. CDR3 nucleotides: TGTGCCAGCAGCTTAGGTGACCGCCTTTCTGGCTACACCTTC.

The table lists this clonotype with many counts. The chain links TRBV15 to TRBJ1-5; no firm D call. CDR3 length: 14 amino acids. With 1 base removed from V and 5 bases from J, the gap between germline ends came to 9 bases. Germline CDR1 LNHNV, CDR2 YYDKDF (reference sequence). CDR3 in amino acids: CATSRAGVYQPQHF. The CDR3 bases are TGTGCCACCAGCAGAGCTGGGGTGTATCAGCCCCAGCATTTT.

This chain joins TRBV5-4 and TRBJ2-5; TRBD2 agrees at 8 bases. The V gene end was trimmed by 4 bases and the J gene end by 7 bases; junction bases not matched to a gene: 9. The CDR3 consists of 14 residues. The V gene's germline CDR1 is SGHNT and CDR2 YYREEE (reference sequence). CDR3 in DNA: TGTGCCAGCAGCCTGAAAGCGGGGGAGGGGACCCAGTACTTC. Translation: CASSLKAGEGTQYF. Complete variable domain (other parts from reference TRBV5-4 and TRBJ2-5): ETGVTQSPTHLIKTRGQQVTLRCSSQSGHNTVSWYQQALGQGPQFIFQYYREEENGRGNFPPRFSGLQFPNYSSELNVNALELDDSALYLCASSLKAGEGTQYFGPGTRLLVL.

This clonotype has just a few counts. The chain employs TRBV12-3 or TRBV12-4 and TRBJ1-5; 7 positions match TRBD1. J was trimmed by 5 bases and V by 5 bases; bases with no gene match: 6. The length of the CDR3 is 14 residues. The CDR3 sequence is CASSPTGFDQPQHF. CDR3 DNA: TGTGCCAGCAGTCCGACAGGGTTTGATCAGCCCCAGCATTTT.

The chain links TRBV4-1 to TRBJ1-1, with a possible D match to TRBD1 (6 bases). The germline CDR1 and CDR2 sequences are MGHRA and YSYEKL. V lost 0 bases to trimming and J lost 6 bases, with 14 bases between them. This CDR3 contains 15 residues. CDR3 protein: CASSQEPQGRAEAFF. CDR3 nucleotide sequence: TGCGCCAGCAGCCAAGAACCGCAGGGGAGGGCTGAAGCTTTCTTT.

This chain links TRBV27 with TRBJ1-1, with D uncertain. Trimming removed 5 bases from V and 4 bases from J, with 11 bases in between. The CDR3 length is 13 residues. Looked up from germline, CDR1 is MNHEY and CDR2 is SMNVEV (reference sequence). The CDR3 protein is CASSPSVLTEAFF. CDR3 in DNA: TGTGCCAGCAGTCCTTCTGTCCTCACTGAAGCTTTCTTT.

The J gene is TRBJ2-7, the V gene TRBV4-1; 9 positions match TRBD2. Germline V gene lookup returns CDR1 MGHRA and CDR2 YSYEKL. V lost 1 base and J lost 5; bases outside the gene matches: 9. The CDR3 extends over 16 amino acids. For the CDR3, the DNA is TGCGCCAGCAGCCAAGGGTCCTGGACTAGCGTCCACGAGCAGTACTTC. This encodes CASSQGSWTSVHEQYF.

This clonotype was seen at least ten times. CDR3 loop: CASSPRDRFYEQYF. In DNA form, the CDR3 reads TGTGCCAGCAGTCCGAGGGACAGGTTCTACGAGCAGTACTTC. J is TRBJ2-7 and V is TRBV12-3 or TRBV12-4, with TRBD1 matching 8 bases. The CDR3 sequence is 14 residues long. V was pared by 5 bases and J by 3 bases, with 6 bases of the junction left unmatched.

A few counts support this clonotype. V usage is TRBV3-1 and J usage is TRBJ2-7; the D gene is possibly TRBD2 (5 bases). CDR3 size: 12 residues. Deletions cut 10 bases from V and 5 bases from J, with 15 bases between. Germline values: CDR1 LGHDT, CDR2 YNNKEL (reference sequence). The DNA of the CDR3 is TGTGCCACCGGGATGCTAGGCGACGAGCAGTACTTC. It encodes CATGMLGDEQYF.

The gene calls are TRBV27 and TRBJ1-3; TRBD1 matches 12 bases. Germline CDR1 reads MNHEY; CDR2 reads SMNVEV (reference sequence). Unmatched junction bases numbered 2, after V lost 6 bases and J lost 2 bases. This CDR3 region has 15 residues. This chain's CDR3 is CASRGQGATGNTIYF. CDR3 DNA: TGTGCCAGCAGGGGACAGGGGGCGACTGGAAACACCATATATTTT.

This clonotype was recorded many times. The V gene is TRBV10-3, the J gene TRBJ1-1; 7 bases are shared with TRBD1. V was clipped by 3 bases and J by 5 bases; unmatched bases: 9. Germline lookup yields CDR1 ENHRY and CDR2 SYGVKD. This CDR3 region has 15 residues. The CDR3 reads CAISEGGRGRTEAFF. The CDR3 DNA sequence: TGTGCCATCAGTGAAGGGGGGAGGGGGCGGACTGAAGCTTTCTTT.

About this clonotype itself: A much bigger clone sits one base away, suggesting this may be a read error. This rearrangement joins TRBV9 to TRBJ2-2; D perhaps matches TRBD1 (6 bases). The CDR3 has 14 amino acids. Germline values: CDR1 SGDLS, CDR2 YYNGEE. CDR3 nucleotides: TGTGCCAGCAGCGTAGCCAGGGACACCGGGGAGCTGTTGTTT. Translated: CASSVARDTGELLF.

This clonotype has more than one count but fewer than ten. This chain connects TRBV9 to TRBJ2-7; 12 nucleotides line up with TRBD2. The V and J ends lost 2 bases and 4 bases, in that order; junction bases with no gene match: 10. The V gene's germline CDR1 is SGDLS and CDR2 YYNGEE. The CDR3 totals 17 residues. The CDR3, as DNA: TGTGCCAGCAGCGTCCAGCCTGGACTAGCGGGGACGTACGAGCAGTACTTC. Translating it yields CASSVQPGLAGTYEQYF.

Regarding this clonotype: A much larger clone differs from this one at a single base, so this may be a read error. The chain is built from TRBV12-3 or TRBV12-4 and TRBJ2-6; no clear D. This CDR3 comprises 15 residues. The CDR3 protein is CASSPGVSGVNVLTF. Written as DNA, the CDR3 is TGTGCCAGCAGTCCCGGCGTCTCTGGGGTCAACGTCCTGACTTTC.

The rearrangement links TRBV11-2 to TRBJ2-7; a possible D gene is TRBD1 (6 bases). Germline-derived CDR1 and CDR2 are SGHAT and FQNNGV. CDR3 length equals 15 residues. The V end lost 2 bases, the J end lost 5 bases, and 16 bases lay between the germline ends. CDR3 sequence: CASSLTPRTGNEQYF. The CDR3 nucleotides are TGTGCCAGCAGCTTAACCCCCCGAACAGGGAACGAGCAGTACTTC.

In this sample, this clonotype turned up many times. The CDR3 loop is CATTGFADTGELFF. CDR3 coding DNA: TGTGCCACCACCGGTTTCGCGGACACCGGGGAGCTGTTTTTT. V and J are TRBV15 and TRBJ2-2; D remains unclear. V was clipped by 7 bases and J by 3 bases, with 12 bases between them. Germline values: CDR1 LNHNV, CDR2 YYDKDF (reference sequence). This CDR3 has 14 residues.